This T cell receptor (beta chain) derives from a study of T cell responses to AZD1222 COVID-19 vaccine. Study-wide points: Researchers report vaccine-associated CD4 TCRs spanning spike, with dominance at 160-218 and 743-854. In the spike-specific TCR repertoire, nearly half reportedly target unmutated variant regions.

As concerns this clone: The antigen is undetermined.

The data were produced by immunoSEQ multiplex PCR, yet TCRdb's version contains in-frame clones alone and is incomplete. The profile shows about 140,000 clones, around 93% of them singletons. This material consisted of peripheral blood, taken on day 0 of AZD1222 vaccination. This TCR derives from an adult in good health.

This CDR3 reads CAISETTGMTEAFF. In nucleotides, the CDR3 is TGTGCCATCAGTGAGACCACAGGGATGACTGAAGCTTTCTTT. The chain is built from TRBV10-3 and TRBJ1-1; D may be TRBD1 (6 bases). This CDR3 contains 14 residues. The V end was cut by 2 bases, the J end by 5 bases, with 12 bases between. The germline V gene encodes CDR1 ENHRY and CDR2 SYGVKD.